Below are 23 T cell receptor beta chains sequenced from a single sample in a study of blood T cell repertoires in COVID-19. The data were produced by immunoSEQ multiplex PCR, yet TCRdb's version contains in-frame clones alone and is incomplete. The data hold 140,000 to 150,000 clones, with around 85% observed a single time. Sequenced sample: PBMCs or T cells enriched from blood (not recorded which). Receptors were obtained from a woman aged 35 to 49 who had recovered from COVID-19.

The rearrangement links TRBV27 to TRBJ2-3, with 8 positions matching TRBD1. With 7 bases clipped from V and 0 bases from J, the junction kept 3 bases outside the gene matches. Germline V CDR1 and CDR2: MNHEY, SMNVEV (reference sequence). This CDR3 is 14 amino acids long. CDR3: CASKQGESTDTQYF. The CDR3 DNA follows: TGTGCCAGCAAACAGGGGGAGAGCACAGATACGCAGTATTTT.

CDR3 residues: CSVDLLAKNIQYF. The CDR3 DNA sequence: TGCAGCGTTGACCTTCTAGCCAAAAACATTCAGTACTTC. The chain employs TRBV29-1 and TRBJ2-4; D remains ambiguous. The CDR3 extends over 13 amino acids. Germline V CDR1 and CDR2: SQVTM, ANQGSEA. V was cut by 3 bases and J by 0 bases, with 6 bases left in between. Full variable domain (outside the CDR3, taken from reference TRBV29-1 and TRBJ2-4): SAVISQKPSRDICQRGTSLTIQCQVDSQVTMMFWYRQQPGQSLTLIATANQGSEATYESGFVIDKFPISRPNLTFSTLTVSNMSPEDSSIYLCSVDLLAKNIQYFGAGTRLSVL.

In regard to this clone: Other DNA sequences in this specimen translate into the identical CDR3. V and J are TRBV19 and TRBJ2-7; 9 bases are a match to TRBD2. Trimming cost V 3 bases and J 0 bases; bases outside gene matches: 0. The CDR3 is made up of 14 amino acids. Germline lookup yields CDR1 LNHDA and CDR2 SQIVND (reference sequence). The CDR3 region is CASSISGSSYEQYF. Here the CDR3 DNA reads TGTGCCAGTAGTATTAGCGGGAGCTCCTACGAGCAGTACTTC.

The V gene is TRBV12-5, the J gene TRBJ1-1; D ambiguous. CDR1 is LGHNT and CDR2 is FRNRAP in the germline V gene. The length of the CDR3 is 13 residues. The germline V and J ends were trimmed by 2 bases and 10 bases, with 14 bases remaining between them. CDR3 in amino acids: CASGLTSQRVAFF. The CDR3 region has the DNA TGTGCTAGTGGTTTGACCTCTCAGAGGGTAGCTTTCTTT. Combining the CDR3 with reference TRBV12-5 and TRBJ1-1 gives the whole variable domain DARVTQTPRHKVTEMGQEVTMRCQPILGHNTVFWYRQTMMQGLELLAYFRNRAPLDDSGMPKDRFSAEMPDATLATLKIQPSEPRDSAVYFCASGLTSQRVAFFGQGTRLTVV.

The chain is built from TRBV28 and TRBJ2-5, with D perhaps matching TRBD2 (6 bases). Germline values: CDR1 MDHEN, CDR2 SYDVKM. The CDR3 consists of 16 residues. V gave up 3 bases and J gave up 2 bases, with 16 bases separating them. CDR3 in DNA: TGTGCCAGCAGTTTCGGGGGAAGAGGACCACAAGAGACCCAGTACTTC. This translates into CASSFGGRGPQETQYF.

The chain uses TRBV6-5 and TRBJ1-6, with unresolved D. The ends were cut back, 2 bases at V and 0 bases at J, with 5 bases in the middle. There are 15 residues in the CDR3. Per the germline V gene, CDR1 is MNHEY and CDR2 is SVGAGI. The CDR3 region is CASSYGSSYNSPLHF. For the CDR3, the DNA is TGTGCCAGCAGTTACGGGAGCTCCTATAATTCACCCCTCCACTTT.

V and J are TRBV7-6 and TRBJ2-2, with TRBD2 matching over 12 bases. The CDR3 sequence is 16 residues long. Germline values: CDR1 SGHVS, CDR2 FNYEAQ. Trimming removed 4 bases from V and 6 bases from J; junction bases left unmatched: 6. The CDR3 DNA reads TGTGCCAGCAGCTCCTCTAGCGGGAGGGCAGCCGGGGAGCTGTTTTTT. Protein sequence: CASSSSSGRAAGELFF.

The rearrangement links TRBV27 to TRBJ1-1; tentatively, D is TRBD1 (6 bases). The CDR3 spans 15 residues. The V and J ends lost 4 bases and 0 bases respectively, with 12 bases between them. Germline CDR1 and CDR2: MNHEY and SMNVEV (reference sequence). As DNA, the CDR3 is TGTGCCAGCAGTTCAGGGGAGTTCATGAACACTGAAGCTTTCTTT. It yields the protein CASSSGEFMNTEAFF.

V and J are TRBV28 and TRBJ2-3, with D possibly being TRBD1 (6 bases). This CDR3 has 11 amino acids. CDR1 is MDHEN and CDR2 is SYDVKM in the germline V gene. The V and J ends lost 7 bases and 6 bases respectively, with 8 bases between them. DNA for the CDR3: TGTGCCAGCACCGACAGGGATACGCAGTATTTT. It is translated as CASTDRDTQYF. Supplemented by reference TRBV28 and TRBJ2-3, the full variable domain reads DVKVTQSSRYLVKRTGEKVFLECVQDMDHENMFWYRQDPGLGLRLIYFSYDVKMKEKGDIPEGYSVSREKKERFSLILESASTNQTSMYLCASTDRDTQYFGPGTRLTVL.

V gene TRBV7-9 combines with J gene TRBJ1-5; 7 nucleotides agree with TRBD1. J was trimmed by 3 bases and V by 5 bases; bases with no gene match: 7. The CDR3 spans 15 residues. Germline loops: CDR1 SEHNR, CDR2 FQNEAQ (reference sequence). The CDR3 DNA follows: TGTGCCAGCAGCCCTGACAGGGCCTACAATCAGCCCCAGCATTTT. Encoded protein: CASSPDRAYNQPQHF.

The chain combines TRBV2 with TRBJ1-5; D unresolved. V shed 9 bases and J shed 7 bases, with 16 bases lying between them. The CDR3 covers 13 residues. Germline CDR1 reads SNHLY; CDR2 reads FYNNEI. In DNA, the CDR3 is TGTGCCAGTGGCTCCGGAGGTAGGCAGCCCCAGCATTTT. It yields the protein CASGSGGRQPQHF. Full variable domain (remainder filled in from reference TRBV2 and TRBJ1-5): EPEVTQTPSHQVTQMGQEVILRCVPISNHLYFYWYRQILGQKVEFLVSFYNNEISEKSEIFDDQFSVERPDGSNFTLKIRSTKLEDSAMYFCASGSGGRQPQHFGDGTRLSIL.

The chain links TRBV12-5 to TRBJ1-5; the match to TRBD1 covers 11 bases. The CDR3 has 18 residues. After removal of 3 bases from V and 4 bases from J, the junction contained 11 bases not matched to a gene. Germline V gives CDR1 LGHNT, CDR2 FRNRAP. The CDR3 nucleotides read TGTGCTAGTGGTTTCCCTAAGGGGGACAGGGGGAGAAATCAGCCCCAGCATTTT. Translating it yields CASGFPKGDRGRNQPQHF.

The chain recombines TRBV30 with TRBJ1-6, with TRBD1 identical over 8 bases. This CDR3 has 13 residues. V lost 4 bases and J lost 10; bases outside the gene matches: 6. Germline V gives CDR1 GTSNPN, CDR2 SVGIG (reference sequence). The CDR3 DNA reads TGTGCCTGGAAACAGGGGGAAGGCTCACCCCTCCACTTT. As protein: CAWKQGEGSPLHF.

The chain is built from TRBV30 and TRBJ1-1; D remains unclear. The V end lost 3 bases, the J end lost 1 base, and 9 bases lay between the germline ends. Per germline, CDR1 GTSNPN and CDR2 SVGIG (reference sequence). This CDR3 has 13 amino acids. CDR3 DNA: TGTGCCTGGAGGGGTGGAGGGAACACTGAAGCTTTCTTT. This translates into CAWRGGGNTEAFF.

The rearrangement uses TRBV5-1 and TRBJ2-1; D perhaps matches TRBD2 (6 bases). The CDR3 is 17 amino acids. Germline loops: CDR1 SGHRS, CDR2 YFSETQ. Trimming cost V 2 bases and J 5 bases, with 20 bases left between them. CDR3 sequence (DNA): TGCGCCAGCAGCTTCGGGGATCCGGGACTGGGTGACAATGAGCAGTTCTTC. Its translation: CASSFGDPGLGDNEQFF.

The chain employs TRBV11-2 and TRBJ1-3; 7 bases align to TRBD1. Trimming at V came to 4 bases and at J to 0 bases, leaving 6 bases not matched to a gene. The CDR3 is 16 residues long. Germline CDR1 reads SGHAT; CDR2 reads FQNNGV. The DNA of the CDR3 is TGTGCCAGCAGCTCCTACAGGGGCGGCTCTGGAAACACCATATATTTT. It yields the protein CASSSYRGGSGNTIYF.

The J gene is TRBJ1-5, the V gene TRBV2; D perhaps matches TRBD1 (6 bases). This CDR3 spans 15 amino acids. CDR1 is SNHLY, CDR2 FYNNEI, per germline. V lost 7 bases, J lost 6 bases, and 19 bases lay in between. This CDR3 reads CASTEQGWAGQPQHF. The CDR3 bases are TGTGCCAGCACGGAACAGGGTTGGGCGGGTCAGCCCCAGCATTTT.

In the case of this clone: The identical CDR3 is also encoded by other nucleotide sequences in the sample. V usage is TRBV4-2 and J usage is TRBJ1-1; TRBD1 is a possible D gene (6 bases). There are 14 residues in the CDR3. Trimming took 0 bases from V and 5 from J, leaving 10 bases between them. CDR1 and CDR2 from the germline V gene are LGHNA and YNFKEQ. This CDR3 is CASSQDRGGTEAFF. The DNA for the CDR3 is TGTGCCAGCAGCCAAGACAGGGGAGGGACTGAAGCTTTCTTT.

V is TRBV3-1 (or the pseudogene TRBV3-2) and J is TRBJ1-1; a weak D match, TRBD1 (5 bases). There are 17 residues in the CDR3. Germline V lookup: CDR1 LGHDT, CDR2 YNNKEL (reference sequence). V was clipped by 0 bases and J by 0 bases, with 14 bases between them. CDR3 amino acids: CASSQELTGSLNTEAFF. DNA of the CDR3: TGTGCCAGCAGCCAAGAGCTTACAGGAAGCCTGAACACTGAAGCTTTCTTT.

V usage is TRBV7-6 and J usage is TRBJ2-1; 14 nucleotides align to TRBD2. J gave up 9 bases and V 5 bases, and 12 bases lay outside the gene matches. Germline V gene data show CDR1 as SGHVS and CDR2 as FNYEAQ. This CDR3 has 17 amino acids. This CDR3 reads CASSHYGLAGGPGEQFF. The CDR3 nucleotides read TGTGCCAGCAGCCATTACGGACTAGCGGGAGGTCCGGGTGAGCAGTTCTTC.

The gene calls are TRBV5-1 and TRBJ2-2; 7 nucleotides align to TRBD2. Germline V gene sequence: CDR1 SGHRS, CDR2 YFSETQ. This CDR3 comprises 17 residues. The junction had 5 bases not matched to a gene; V was cut back by 0 bases and J by 0 bases. In DNA, the CDR3 is TGCGCCAGCAGCTTGGTGGGCGGGAGAACGAACACCGGGGAGCTGTTTTTT. Translation: CASSLVGGRTNTGELFF.

With regard to this clone: The same CDR3 can be traced to other DNA sequences in this sample. The chain combines TRBV19 with TRBJ2-1, with 8 nucleotides matching TRBD2. Germline V CDR1 and CDR2: LNHDA, SQIVND (reference sequence). V lost 3 bases and J lost 0; bases outside the gene matches: 1. The CDR3 consists of 15 residues. DNA of the CDR3: TGTGCCAGTAGTATTGCGGGAGGCTCCTACAATGAGCAGTTCTTC. Protein: CASSIAGGSYNEQFF.

This chain joins TRBV9 and TRBJ2-3; TRBD2 matches at 8 bases. V lost 2 bases, J lost 3 bases, and 8 bases stayed unmatched. Germline CDR1 SGDLS, CDR2 YYNGEE. This CDR3 has 16 residues. This CDR3 reads CASSVRSGGGTDTQYF. CDR3 in DNA: TGTGCCAGCAGCGTGAGAAGCGGGGGAGGGACAGATACGCAGTATTTT.